This note documents a single T cell receptor beta chain sequence. The sample comes from a study of OX40 agonist ivuxolimab in advanced cancers. On the study more broadly: Ivuxolimab is an agonistic anti-OX40 (CD134) antibody, and patients were treated with it. Patients in dose escalation had liver, melanoma, kidney or head and neck cancers. Checkpoint inhibitors had been given previously to about 40% of patients.

From germline, CDR1 is SGHTA and CDR2 FQGNSA. Trimming took 1 base from V and 4 from J, leaving 16 bases between them. The CDR3 spans 16 residues. Only in-frame clones appear in the TCRdb table, and some are missing; sequencing was by immunoSEQ multiplex PCR. The sample records about 41,000 clones, approximately 88% being singletons. Specimen: CD4+ or CD8+ T cells sorted from blood, collected in a trial of the OX40 agonist ivuxolimab. The chain recombines TRBV7-2 with TRBJ1-2; the D is unclear. This receptor was obtained from an adult with an advanced solid tumor such as melanoma, head and neck, liver or kidney cancer. For the CDR3, the DNA is TGTGCCAGCAGCTTAGACGGGGTAGCTCTGCCCTATGGCTACACCTTC. Protein product: CASSLDGVALPYGYTF.